What follows are 10 T cell receptor beta chains derived from one specimen sequenced in a study of shared clonotypes between healthy human individuals. TCRdb's table, derived via immunoSEQ multiplex PCR, lists solely in-frame clones and lacks some. The table has a few million clones, approximately 92% seen once. Sequenced: naive CD4+ T cells sorted from blood. Specified subset: CD45RA+ positively selected. These receptors were collected from a man aged 18 to 30 in good health.

This chain connects TRBV25-1 to TRBJ2-7; possibly TRBD1 or TRBD2 for D (7 bases each). V lost 3 bases to trimming and J lost 5 bases, with 20 bases between them. From germline, CDR1 is MGHDK and CDR2 SYGVNS. There are 16 residues in the CDR3. The CDR3 DNA reads as TGTGCCAGCAGTGACTCACTCGCCAGGGGGGGGGACGAGCAGTACTTC. Protein sequence: CASSDSLARGGDEQYF.

This clone was counted once. The J gene is TRBJ1-2, the V gene TRBV30; D not certain. The V end was cut by 5 bases, the J end by 8 bases, with 12 bases between. This CDR3 spans 11 amino acids. Germline CDR1 GTSNPN, CDR2 SVGIG (reference sequence). The chain's CDR3 is CAWGPAEGYTF. The CDR3 DNA reads TGTGCCTGGGGGCCAGCGGAGGGCTACACCTTC.

This clone occurred a few times. The V call is TRBV7-8, the J call TRBJ1-1, with TRBD1 matching 9 bases. Germline V gene lookup returns CDR1 SGHVS and CDR2 FQNEAQ. The trim removed 0 bases at V and 5 bases at J, leaving 1 base unmatched. This CDR3 region has 14 residues. DNA for the CDR3: TGTGCCAGCAGCTTAGCCGGGACAGGGACTGAAGCTTTCTTT. Protein sequence: CASSLAGTGTEAFF. Complete variable domain (other parts from reference TRBV7-8 and TRBJ1-1): GAGVSQSPRYKVAKRGQDVALRCDPISGHVSLFWYQQALGQGPEFLTYFQNEAQLDKSGLPSDRFFAERPEGSVSTLKIQRTQQEDSAVYLCASSLAGTGTEAFFGQGTRLTVV.

The chain links TRBV5-1 to TRBJ1-1; D is uncertain. The CDR3 has 14 amino acids. Trimming removed 0 bases from V and 1 base from J, with 7 bases in between. CDR1 is SGHRS and CDR2 is YFSETQ in the germline V gene. This chain's CDR3 is CASSLAVANTEAFF. The CDR3 region has the DNA TGCGCCAGCAGCTTGGCCGTGGCGAACACTGAAGCTTTCTTT.

Comment on this clone: Other DNA sequences in this sample translate to the same CDR3. This rearrangement joins TRBV6-5 to TRBJ2-1, with 14 bases fitting TRBD2. CDR3 size: 15 residues. Germline CDR1 is MNHEY and CDR2 is SVGAGI. With V trimmed by 5 bases and J by 6 bases, 3 bases remained unmatched. The DNA of the CDR3 is TGTGCCAGCAGTCGCGGGACTAGCGGGAGCAATGAGCAGTTCTTC. This codes for CASSRGTSGSNEQFF.

The chain joins TRBV10-2 to TRBJ2-2, with 14 positions matching TRBD2. The CDR3 extends over 15 amino acids. V was pared by 3 bases and J by 7 bases, with 1 base of the junction left unmatched. CDR1 and CDR2 (germline): WSHSY, SAAADI. CDR3 DNA: TGCGCCAGCAGTGAAGGACTAGCGGGAGGCGGGGAGCTGTTTTTT. This translates into CASSEGLAGGGELFF.

This clone showed up just once. The chain recombines TRBV4-1 with TRBJ2-1; 9 nucleotides agree with TRBD1. This CDR3 spans 14 amino acids. Germline CDR1 is MGHRA and CDR2 is YSYEKL. V lost 2 bases to trimming and J lost 7 bases; unmatched junction nucleotides: 3. The CDR3 here is CASSQPGQGNEQFF. For the CDR3, the DNA is TGCGCCAGCAGCCAACCCGGACAGGGGAATGAGCAGTTCTTC.

On this clone itself: This same CDR3 is encoded by further DNA sequences in the sample. The chain joins TRBV7-8 to TRBJ1-4; D perhaps matches TRBD1 (6 bases). From germline, CDR1 is SGHVS and CDR2 FQNEAQ. Trimming shortened V by 1 base and J by 8 bases, and 14 bases separated the two germline ends. This CDR3 has 15 amino acids. CDR3 sequence: CASSLVGGGGEKLFF. CDR3 sequence (DNA): TGTGCCAGCAGCTTAGTAGGAGGGGGGGGCGAAAAACTGTTTTTT.

Comments on this clone: Additional DNA sequences in this sample encode the identical CDR3. The chain recombines TRBV7-2 with TRBJ1-6; TRBD1 matches 9 bases. The germline gives CDR1 SGHTA, CDR2 FQGNSA. With 1 base clipped from V and 9 bases from J, the junction kept 4 bases outside the gene matches. The length of the CDR3 is 15 residues. The CDR3 is CASSLGGQGVSPLHF. As DNA, the CDR3 is TGTGCCAGCAGCTTAGGGGGACAGGGTGTTTCACCCCTCCACTTT.

In nucleotides, the CDR3 is TGTGCCAGCAGCTTGATCGGGGGTCTCATGAACACTGAAGCTTTCTTT. It yields the protein CASSLIGGLMNTEAFF. The chain is built from TRBV5-6 and TRBJ1-1; tentative D call: TRBD1 (5 bases). The V gene lost 1 base and the J gene lost 0 bases, with 13 bases spanning the gap. This CDR3 is built from 16 residues. Germline CDR1 is SGHDT and CDR2 is YYEEEE.